This TCR beta chain was found in a study of T cell responses to AZD1222 COVID-19 vaccine (dated by TCRdb to the early 2020s). For the study in its entirety: AZD1222 recipients given second doses at about 4 weeks or at about 12 weeks were pooled, since spike-specific TCR depth and breadth were not found to differ between the two schedules. TCR sequencing covered some 250 trial participants: nearly 210 given two doses of AZD1222 and about 26 given two doses of MenACWY control vaccine. Trial participants were enrolled by age into subgroups of 18-55, 56-69 and 70-plus years, and about 150, 27 and 61 TCR-sequenced participants, respectively, were included in these subgroups.

Beyond this particular receptor, the publication reports: The 56-69-year group was small, and its depth increase did not reach significance, likely because of low power. The whole spike protein was spanned by vaccine-associated CD4 TCRs, and dominant responses were seen in regions 160-218 and 743-854. Conclusions about previously exposed vaccinees are limited, since just five or six AZD1222 recipients were seropositive for SARS-CoV-2 at baseline. Most participants were white British and females outnumbered males, and the authors suggested that clonal diversity may have been underestimated. Spike-specific TCR breadth and depth rose significantly after two AZD1222 doses compared with day 0 and with MenACWY recipients. No day 14 peak-response samples were available, so repertoires were characterized only after the peak T cell response. Reportedly, close to half of the unique spike-specific TCRs recognized epitopes lying outside the regions that are mutated in the B.1.351 and B.1.1.7 variants.

The CDR3 regions of human TCRbeta chains were subjected to immunosequencing. Regarding the original processing steps: Repertoire TCRs were checked for matches against a reference library of SARS-CoV-2-specific TCRs that had been generated using the MIRA antigen-specificity platform. Breadth meant the fraction of unique TCRs that were SARS-CoV-2-associated, whereas depth meant the fraction of total T cells that were SARS-CoV-2-associated. Each spike-specific TCR was assigned to its reactive spike region and to a CD4 or CD8 class using the MIRA data. Log10-transformed breadth and depth values were compared by one-way ANOVA with Sidak's multiple comparisons tests. In its TCRdb copy, this immuneACCESS table keeps in-frame sequences only and misses some clones. Where compared with another copy, unresolved V genes explain less than half of these, and the others have no known cause. V, J and clone size are taken as reported in that table, and D and trimming were inferred from the DNA itself. This sample has about 72,000 clones in its table, and roughly 87% of those were observed once. 24% of the sample comes from the top ten.

Note on this clone: The clone's antigen remains unknown. Base quality data are lacking; no much larger clone is found one base away.

The time point label, read with the paper, signifies: baseline before first vaccination. The vaccinee samples were drawn from two UK trials, COV001 and COV002, one of which was a single-blind randomized controlled phase 2/3 trial testing AZD1222 (ChAdOx1 nCoV-19) in healthy adults. For TCRbeta chain sequencing, PBMC samples from trial participants were taken at day 0 and at day 28 after the second dose. This sequence was found in an adult in good health. This specimen consisted of peripheral blood, obtained on day 0 of AZD1222 vaccination.

The DNA sequence is as follows: TGTGCCAGCAGTGATGGAAACACCATATATTTT. Its translation is CASSDGNTIYF. The chain employs TRBV6-4 and TRBJ1-3; confidence is insufficient to name the D gene. V gives up 3 bases and J gives up 3 bases, and the segment between their germline ends measures 0 bases. The CDR3 measures 11 amino acids from cysteine to phenylalanine. Kept here is only the CDR3 DNA, which spans 33 bases and is read in frame from base 1. The germline V gene supplies CDR1 MRHNA and CDR2 SNTAGT.